The 24 T cell receptor beta chains below all came from one sample that was sequenced in a study of blood T cell repertoires in COVID-19. The repertoire was sequenced with immunoSEQ multiplex PCR; TCRdb's copy has only in-frame clones and lacks some. The table includes 150,000 to 200,000 clones, about 90% detected once. The sample comprised peripheral blood. These receptors originate from a man in his 60s with active or convalescent COVID-19.

The chain recombines TRBV5-8 with TRBJ2-5; D gene uncertain. Between the trimmed V and J ends, which lost 5 bases and 3 bases, there was a span of 14 bases. In germline, CDR1 is SGHTS, CDR2 YDEGEE. The CDR3 runs 14 residues. The CDR3 sequence: CASRLRLEKETQYF. In DNA form, the CDR3 reads TGTGCCAGCAGATTAAGACTGGAGAAAGAGACCCAGTACTTC.

V gene TRBV5-1 combines with J gene TRBJ2-5; 7 bases map to TRBD1. V lost 4 bases and J lost 7; bases outside the gene matches: 7. Germline values: CDR1 SGHRS, CDR2 YFSETQ. The CDR3 is made up of 13 amino acids. Here the CDR3 reads CASSPRDSTTQYF. Here the CDR3 DNA reads TGCGCCAGCAGCCCCAGGGACAGTACGACCCAGTACTTC.

The rearrangement joins TRBV4-2 to TRBJ1-6; D not certain. The length of the CDR3 is 16 residues. V dropped 2 bases and J dropped 5 bases, with 13 bases sitting between them. Germline V gene sequence: CDR1 LGHNA, CDR2 YNFKEQ. DNA for the CDR3: TGTGCCAGCAGCCAATTCCCGGGGATAGATAATTCACCCCTCCACTTT. Translating it yields CASSQFPGIDNSPLHF.

This clone was counted between two and nine times. This chain connects TRBV4-1 to TRBJ2-2, with TRBD1 identical over 8 bases. From germline, CDR1 is MGHRA and CDR2 YSYEKL. V dropped 4 bases and J dropped 7; count of bases not matched to a gene: 8. CDR3 length equals 15 residues. The chain's CDR3 is CASSPGQASYGELFF. CDR3 bases: TGCGCCAGCAGCCCGGGACAGGCATCCTACGGGGAGCTGTTTTTT.

This chain links TRBV7-8 with TRBJ2-2, with 8 bases lining up with TRBD2. Germline CDR1 is SGHVS and CDR2 is FQNEAQ. The CDR3 runs to 18 residues. V gave up 3 bases and J gave up 5 bases; unmatched junction bases: 14. This CDR3 reads CASSLGASGFPGTGELFF. In DNA form, the CDR3 reads TGTGCCAGCAGCTTGGGCGCTAGCGGGTTCCCGGGGACCGGGGAGCTGTTTTTT.

The genes are TRBV2 and TRBJ2-5, with D unresolved. The CDR3 extends over 13 amino acids. Germline CDR1 is SNHLY and CDR2 is FYNNEI. V shed 4 bases and J shed 3 bases, with 9 bases lying between them. CDR3 nucleotide sequence: TGTGCCAGCAGTGCTCGGCAGGAAGAGACCCAGTACTTC. Its translation: CASSARQEETQYF. The whole variable domain, remainder taken from reference TRBV2 and TRBJ2-5, is EPEVTQTPSHQVTQMGQEVILRCVPISNHLYFYWYRQILGQKVEFLVSFYNNEISEKSEIFDDQFSVERPDGSNFTLKIRSTKLEDSAMYFCASSARQEETQYFGPGTRLLVL.

This clone was picked up one time. The chain combines TRBV19 with TRBJ2-2, with D tentatively TRBD1 (6 bases). Trimming took 0 bases from V and 4 from J, leaving 9 bases between them. CDR1 is LNHDA, CDR2 SQIVND, per germline (reference sequence). The CDR3 totals 15 residues. The CDR3 DNA reads TGTGCCAGTAGTATAGAGGGGGCAGGCACCGGGGAGCTGTTTTTT. This translates into CASSIEGAGTGELFF.

This clone was picked up one time. The chain is built from TRBV19 and TRBJ2-1; TRBD1 aligns across 7 bases. Germline-derived CDR1 and CDR2 are LNHDA and SQIVND (reference sequence). The CDR3 has 15 amino acids. The V segment lost 8 bases and the J segment 3 bases; nucleotides outside the gene matches: 10. CDR3 nucleotides: TGTGCCAGTCATACAGGGGCGGCTAGCTACAATGAGCAGTTCTTC. Its protein is CASHTGAASYNEQFF.

The chain recombines TRBV7-9 with TRBJ1-6; D is ambiguous. The length of the CDR3 is 17 residues. With 1 base removed from V and 1 base from J, the gap between germline ends came to 11 bases. Germline V gene data show CDR1 as SEHNR and CDR2 as FQNEAQ (reference sequence). The CDR3, as DNA: TGTGCCAGCAGCTTAGAGCCCAAGAAGTCCTATAATTCACCCCTCCACTTT. It yields the protein CASSLEPKKSYNSPLHF.

The chain couples TRBV30 to TRBJ1-2, with TRBD1 matching over 10 bases. The V gene's germline CDR1 is GTSNPN and CDR2 SVGIG (reference sequence). This CDR3 has 15 amino acids. V lost 0 bases, J lost 6 bases, and 7 bases stayed unmatched. The DNA for the CDR3 is TGTGCCTGGAGTGTACAAGGACAGGGGGGTGATGGCTACACCTTC. Amino acid sequence: CAWSVQGQGGDGYTF.

This rearrangement joins TRBV19 to TRBJ1-2, with a possible D match to TRBD1 (6 bases). Germline CDR1 and CDR2: LNHDA and SQIVND (reference sequence). Trimming left V 7 bases short and J 6 bases short, with 21 bases between. CDR3 size: 15 residues. Here the CDR3 DNA reads TGTGCCAGTACCACCCTAAGAGGCGACAGGAATGGCTACACCTTC. Translating gives CASTTLRGDRNGYTF.

This chain links TRBV11-2 with TRBJ2-7; 7 bases align to TRBD2. Germline V lookup: CDR1 SGHAT, CDR2 FQNNGV. V shed 4 bases and J 7 bases; nucleotides not matched to a gene: 7. The CDR3 length is 13 residues. The CDR3 DNA reads TGTGCCAGCAGCTCGGGACTAATTGGGGAGCAGTACTTC. Residues: CASSSGLIGEQYF.

This clone turned up a few times. The chain joins TRBV2 to TRBJ1-2, with D perhaps matching TRBD1 (6 bases). V was clipped by 5 bases and J by 4 bases, with 17 bases between them. Per the germline V gene, CDR1 is SNHLY and CDR2 is FYNNEI. The CDR3 sequence is 15 residues long. The CDR3 nucleotides are TGTGCCAGCAGTCCCGGACAGTCAGGAGTCTATGGCTACACCTTC. Protein sequence: CASSPGQSGVYGYTF.

The chain joins TRBV20-1 to TRBJ1-2; D may be TRBD1 (5 bases). The CDR3 is made up of 11 amino acids. Germline CDR1 and CDR2: DFQATT and SNEGSKA (reference sequence). Trimming pared 0 bases from V and 10 bases from J, leaving 9 bases between. CDR3: CSAREGDFYTF. Here the CDR3 DNA reads TGCAGTGCTAGAGAAGGGGACTTCTACACCTTC.

V usage is TRBV27 and J usage is TRBJ1-2; 10 bases are a match to TRBD1. Germline CDR1 reads MNHEY; CDR2 reads SMNVEV (reference sequence). V shed 5 bases and J 2 bases; nucleotides not matched to a gene: 2. The CDR3 consists of 14 residues. The CDR3 here is CASSGDRGNYGYTF. CDR3 in DNA: TGTGCCAGCAGTGGGGACAGGGGAAACTATGGCTACACCTTC.

The genes are TRBV6-4 and TRBJ2-1; TRBD1 matches at 9 bases. The CDR3 sequence is 14 residues long. CDR1 is MRHNA, CDR2 SNTAGT, per germline. J lost 8 bases, V lost 6 bases, and 8 bases had no gene match. The CDR3 coding sequence is TGTGCCAGCAGCCCCCGGACAGGGGACTATGAGCAGTTCTTC. Its translation is CASSPRTGDYEQFF.

The chain has TRBV6-1 and TRBJ1-2; 7 positions agree with TRBD1. The CDR3 consists of 16 residues. CDR1 and CDR2 from the germline V gene are MNHNS and SASEGT. Trimming took 4 bases from V and 3 from J; bases not matched to a gene: 11. CDR3 sequence: CASSGQGARMDYGYTF. CDR3 bases: TGTGCCAGCAGTGGACAGGGCGCGAGAATGGACTATGGCTACACCTTC.

The chain recombines TRBV25-1 with TRBJ1-4; D possibly corresponds to TRBD1 (6 bases). Germline values: CDR1 MGHDK, CDR2 SYGVNS. V lost 3 bases to trimming and J lost 8 bases, with 16 bases between them. The CDR3 loop spans 15 amino acids. CDR3 residues: CASSDTGIPWEKLFF. In DNA, the CDR3 is TGTGCCAGCAGTGATACAGGGATCCCCTGGGAAAAACTGTTTTTT.

This clone was counted between two and nine times. The chain combines TRBV24-1 with TRBJ2-1; weak D call: TRBD1 (6 bases). From germline, CDR1 is KGHDR and CDR2 SFDVKD. V shed 2 bases and J shed 12 bases, with 13 bases lying between them. This CDR3 has 13 residues. In DNA form, the CDR3 reads TGTGCCACCAGTGATTCCCAACACAGGGCGCAGTTCTTC. This codes for CATSDSQHRAQFF.

The V and J genes are TRBV12-3 or TRBV12-4 and TRBJ1-2, with 7 bases fitting TRBD1. This CDR3 is 13 amino acids long. The ends lost 3 bases at V and 4 bases at J; junction bases unmatched: 2. CDR3 loop: CASSFGDSYGYTF. In DNA form, the CDR3 reads TGTGCCAGCAGTTTTGGGGACAGCTATGGCTACACCTTC.

The chain couples TRBV27 to TRBJ1-2, with TRBD1 as a possible D gene (5 bases). This CDR3 is built from 13 residues. Trimming shortened V by 3 bases and J by 7 bases, and 12 bases separated the two germline ends. Germline V gene data show CDR1 as MNHEY and CDR2 as SMNVEV (reference sequence). The CDR3 is CASSFYPGSGYTF. CDR3 coding DNA: TGTGCCAGCAGTTTTTATCCAGGGTCTGGCTACACCTTC.

This chain connects TRBV3-1 (or the pseudogene TRBV3-2) to TRBJ1-3; possibly TRBD1 for D (5 bases). Per germline, CDR1 LGHDT and CDR2 YNNKEL (reference sequence). V was cut by 1 base and J by 0 bases, with 22 bases left in between. The CDR3 contains 20 residues. CDR3 in amino acids: CASSQVGLRQPLFSGNTIYF. The CDR3 DNA sequence: TGTGCCAGCAGCCAAGTGGGGCTACGGCAGCCCCTTTTCTCTGGAAACACCATATATTTT.

This sequence joins TRBV18 and TRBJ1-3; D remains unclear. CDR1 is KGHSH, CDR2 LQKENI, per germline. V gave up 3 bases and J gave up 1 base, with 13 bases separating them. This CDR3 is built from 16 residues. CDR3 sequence: CASSPRDVESGNTIYF. CDR3 nucleotide sequence: TGTGCCAGCTCACCGAGGGATGTGGAATCTGGAAACACCATATATTTT. Filled out from reference TRBV18 and TRBJ1-3, the complete variable domain reads NAGVMQNPRHLVRRRGQEARLRCSPMKGHSHVYWYRQLPEEGLKFMVYLQKENIIDESGMPKERFSAEFPKEGPSILRIQQVVRGDSAAYFCASSPRDVESGNTIYFGEGSWLTVV.

The chain is built from TRBV6-5 and TRBJ2-3; 7 bases map to TRBD1. From germline, CDR1 is MNHEY and CDR2 SVGAGI. V gave up 0 bases and J gave up 0 bases; unmatched junction bases: 3. The CDR3 totals 16 residues. CDR3 protein: CASSYSPGGSTDTQYF. The CDR3 region has the DNA TGTGCCAGCAGTTACTCCCCAGGGGGTAGCACAGATACGCAGTATTTT.